This TCR beta chain was sequenced for a study of T cell changes during pregnancy in multiple sclerosis (dated by TCRdb to the late 2010s). In the study overall: The study looked at changes in the T cell repertoire across pregnancy in women with multiple sclerosis.

Worth noting for this clone: Its target antigen remains unknown. Nothing much larger sits one base from this clone, and base qualities are not available.

The CDR3, from cysteine to phenylalanine, totals 14 residues. This entry keeps only the CDR3 DNA: 42 bases, framed from base 1. For CDR1 and CDR2, the germline V gene lists SQVTM and ANQGSEA. At the junction V is shortened by 6 bases and J by 5 bases, with 16 bases in between. Libraries came from the immunoSEQ multiplex PCR assay. In TCRdb, the immuneACCESS table is reduced to in-frame sequences with V and J assigned. These tables do not hold every clone; where another copy was compared, an unresolved V gene accounts for under half, and the others remain unexplained. The sample table holds approximately 34,000 clones, of which roughly 94% were seen once. The leading ten clones occupy roughly 0.46% of the sample.

The chain is encoded by TRBV29-1 joined to TRBJ1-4; TRBD1 is perhaps the D gene, given 5 matching bases. This specimen was CD4+ T cells from peripheral blood mononuclear cells, taken after pregnancy. The source is a female donor with multiple sclerosis, enrolled in a pregnancy study. In nucleotide form, the sequence is TGCAGCGTAGGGTCGTGGGGGGGGAATGAAAAACTGTTTTTT. Its translation is CSVGSWGGNEKLFF.